The 24 T cell receptor beta chains given below trace back to one sample, sequenced in a study of T cell responses to AZD1222 COVID-19 vaccine. Here immunoSEQ multiplex PCR was the method, and the copy in TCRdb shows in-frame clones only, minus some. Among 180,000 or so clones, more than 75% were seen once, and the ten largest hold roughly 25%. The specimen was peripheral blood, collected 28 days after the second AZD1222 dose. These receptors came from an adult who received the AZD1222 COVID-19 vaccine.

The chain links TRBV28 to TRBJ2-1; TRBD2 matches 7 bases. V was clipped by 4 bases and J by 5 bases; unmatched bases: 5. The CDR3 has 14 amino acids. CDR1 and CDR2 from the germline V gene are MDHEN and SYDVKM. CDR3 DNA sequence: TGTGCCAGCAGTTGGGAGGGCTTCCACAATGAGCAGTTCTTC. It yields the protein CASSWEGFHNEQFF.

This chain links TRBV19 with TRBJ2-6; TRBD1 aligns across 8 bases. The CDR3 consists of 17 residues. Germline CDR1 reads LNHDA; CDR2 reads SQIVND (reference sequence). Germline trimming cut 4 bases from V and 0 bases from J; bases unmatched to any gene: 5. CDR3 DNA sequence: TGTGCCAGTAGTACCAGAGGACAGGGCTCTGGGGCCAACGTCCTGACTTTC. It codes for CASSTRGQGSGANVLTF.

The chain carries TRBV7-2 and TRBJ2-5; 12 positions match TRBD2. The CDR3 extends over 16 amino acids. V was pared by 1 base and J by 5 bases, with 5 bases of the junction left unmatched. Germline V CDR1 and CDR2: SGHTA, FQGNSA. This CDR3 reads CASSLVVLAGGETQYF. Here the CDR3 DNA reads TGTGCCAGCAGCTTAGTTGTTCTAGCGGGAGGGGAGACCCAGTACTTC.

The rearrangement links TRBV15 to TRBJ1-2; 8 bases align to TRBD1. CDR3 length equals 14 residues. With 9 bases clipped from V and 2 bases from J, the junction kept 8 bases outside the gene matches. CDR1 and CDR2 from the germline V gene are LNHNV and YYDKDF (reference sequence). The chain's CDR3 is CATAEDRANYGYTF. DNA for the CDR3: TGTGCCACGGCAGAGGACAGGGCGAACTATGGCTACACCTTC.

The J gene is TRBJ1-5, the V gene TRBV10-3, with D hard to call. CDR3 size: 15 residues. Germline loops: CDR1 ENHRY, CDR2 SYGVKD. V gave up 3 bases and J gave up 2 bases, with 11 bases separating them. CDR3: CAISEGVGGNQPQHF. DNA of the CDR3: TGTGCCATCAGTGAAGGCGTAGGAGGCAATCAGCCCCAGCATTTT.

This clone appeared a single time. The V gene is TRBV7-6, the J gene TRBJ2-2; 7 bases are shared with TRBD2. Germline trimming cut 1 base from V and 1 base from J; bases unmatched to any gene: 3. The CDR3 runs to 16 residues. The germline V gene has CDR1 SGHVS and CDR2 FNYEAQ. CDR3 bases: TGTGCCAGCAGCTTAGGGGAGCGGGAGAACACCGGGGAGCTGTTTTTT. Its protein is CASSLGERENTGELFF.

V and J are TRBV5-1 and TRBJ2-7; D unresolved. The V gene lost 0 bases and the J gene lost 3 bases, with 4 bases spanning the gap. The CDR3 runs to 12 residues. Looked up from germline, CDR1 is SGHRS and CDR2 is YFSETQ. CDR3 bases: TGCGCCAGCAGCTTGGCCTTCTACGAGCAGTACTTC. This codes for CASSLAFYEQYF.

This rearrangement joins TRBV19 to TRBJ2-1; tentative D call: TRBD2 (6 bases). The CDR3 has 15 amino acids. In germline, CDR1 is LNHDA, CDR2 SQIVND (reference sequence). V was pared by 1 base and J by 8 bases, with 15 bases between. The CDR3 region is CASSIGSGPGYEQFF. The CDR3 DNA is TGTGCCAGTAGTATAGGGAGCGGGCCGGGGTATGAGCAGTTCTTC.

The chain joins TRBV7-2 to TRBJ1-1, with a tentative D call TRBD1 (5 bases). V gave up 3 bases and J gave up 4 bases, with 15 bases separating them. The CDR3 spans 15 residues. Germline V lookup: CDR1 SGHTA, CDR2 FQGNSA. CDR3 amino acids: CASSLSGLGGTEAFF. The CDR3 nucleotides read TGTGCCAGCAGCTTGTCAGGGTTGGGGGGCACTGAAGCTTTCTTT.

This chain links TRBV10-3 with TRBJ2-5; no reliable D call. The CDR3 has 18 amino acids. V dropped 2 bases and J dropped 2 bases, with 21 bases sitting between them. CDR1 is ENHRY, CDR2 SYGVKD, per germline. CDR3: CAISEKVGWYGEQETQYF. The CDR3 bases are TGTGCCATCAGTGAGAAAGTGGGGTGGTACGGCGAACAAGAGACCCAGTACTTC.

This clone has only one observation. V is TRBV15 and J is TRBJ2-3; D perhaps matches TRBD2 (7 bases). V was trimmed by 1 base and J by 6 bases, leaving 14 bases between them. The germline CDR1 and CDR2 sequences are LNHNV and YYDKDF (reference sequence). The CDR3 sequence is 15 residues long. Here the CDR3 DNA reads TGTGCCACCAGCAGAGCCGTGGGGGGGCGGGATACGCAGTATTTT. It codes for CATSRAVGGRDTQYF.

This clone has just one count. The J gene is TRBJ2-7, the V gene TRBV7-8; D gene ambiguous. The length of the CDR3 is 15 residues. Germline CDR1 and CDR2: SGHVS and FQNEAQ. V lost 3 bases to trimming and J lost 2 bases, with 14 bases between them. Written as DNA, the CDR3 is TGTGCCAGCAGCTTTTTTAACAGTTTCCCCTACGAGCAGTACTTC. This codes for CASSFFNSFPYEQYF.

This chain links TRBV4-3 with TRBJ2-3; D uncertain. The CDR3 contains 16 residues. Trimming stripped 0 bases from V and 4 bases from J, with 14 bases between. The V gene's germline CDR1 is LGHNA and CDR2 YSLEER. As DNA, the CDR3 is TGCGCCAGCAGCCAAGATAGCCCCCCTATCCCAGATACGCAGTATTTT. Amino acid sequence: CASSQDSPPIPDTQYF.

The chain combines TRBV7-9 with TRBJ2-3; TRBD2 is a possible D gene (5 bases). V lost 3 bases and J 4 bases, leaving 8 bases between the germline ends. This CDR3 has 13 residues. CDR1 is SEHNR, CDR2 FQNEAQ, per germline (reference sequence). The CDR3: CASSLRAPDTQYF. DNA of the CDR3: TGTGCCAGCAGCTTGCGGGCCCCAGATACGCAGTATTTT.

The rearrangement joins TRBV7-6 to TRBJ2-5; 8 nucleotides match TRBD1. The CDR3 sequence is 17 residues long. Germline CDR1 reads SGHVS; CDR2 reads FNYEAQ. With V trimmed by 0 bases and J by 7 bases, 13 bases remained unmatched. The CDR3 reads CASSLAGTGGTGGTQYF. CDR3 DNA: TGTGCCAGCAGCTTAGCTGGAACAGGGGGGACCGGGGGGACCCAGTACTTC.

The V and J genes are TRBV16 and TRBJ2-1; perhaps TRBD2 as D (6 bases). The CDR3 runs to 17 residues. Trimming pared 0 bases from V and 3 bases from J, leaving 15 bases between. The germline V gene has CDR1 KGHSY and CDR2 FQNENV. CDR3 sequence (DNA): TGTGCCAGCAGCCAATCTGTACTGGACTATGACTACAATGAGCAGTTCTTC. Protein sequence: CASSQSVLDYDYNEQFF.

The chain employs TRBV19 and TRBJ2-1, with D possibly being TRBD2 (6 bases). The CDR3 runs 16 residues. CDR1 is LNHDA and CDR2 is SQIVND in the germline V gene (reference sequence). V was clipped by 0 bases and J by 7 bases, with 16 bases between them. The CDR3 is CASSIDQVDYRNEQFF. The DNA for the CDR3 is TGTGCCAGTAGTATAGATCAGGTGGACTATCGGAATGAGCAGTTCTTC.

V gene TRBV6-2 or TRBV6-3 combines with J gene TRBJ2-5, with no clear D. Germline CDR1 and CDR2: MNHEY and SVGEGT. This CDR3 spans 14 amino acids. Trimming removed 6 bases from V and 5 bases from J, with 16 bases in between. The CDR3: CASSRSLLQETQYF. The CDR3 DNA sequence: TGTGCCAGCAGCCGGTCACTCCTCCAGGAGACCCAGTACTTC.

The chain employs TRBV13 and TRBJ2-7, with 11 bases that match TRBD2. The V and J ends lost 5 bases and 2 bases, in that order; junction bases with no gene match: 5. CDR1 and CDR2 (germline): PRHDT, FYEKMQ (reference sequence). The CDR3 consists of 15 residues. CDR3 DNA: TGTGCCAGCAGCCCAGGACTAGCGGGCCCCTACGAGCAGTACTTC. Protein sequence: CASSPGLAGPYEQYF.

The chain joins TRBV19 to TRBJ2-6; a possible D gene is TRBD1 (7 bases). The V gene's germline CDR1 is LNHDA and CDR2 SQIVND (reference sequence). The CDR3 consists of 17 residues. V lost 1 base to trimming and J lost 3 bases, with 13 bases between them. CDR3 coding DNA: TGTGCCAGTAGTATAGTCGGAGGGGGCGATGGGGCCAACGTCCTGACTTTC. Translation: CASSIVGGGDGANVLTF.

The chain has TRBV4-3 and TRBJ1-4, with unresolved D. Looked up from germline, CDR1 is LGHNA and CDR2 is YSLEER. V shed 4 bases and J shed 0 bases, with 12 bases lying between them. The CDR3 has 16 residues. CDR3 bases: TGCGCCAGCAGCCCTATCCGTTTCGCAACTAATGAAAAACTGTTTTTT. As protein: CASSPIRFATNEKLFF.

The sample holds one count of this clone. This sample includes further DNA sequences coding for the same CDR3. The genes are TRBV7-9 and TRBJ1-4, with TRBD1 matching over 10 bases. The CDR3 contains 14 residues. From germline, CDR1 is SEHNR and CDR2 FQNEAQ (reference sequence). The trim removed 5 bases at V and 7 bases at J, leaving 4 bases unmatched. CDR3 sequence: CASSPGTGVEKLFF. The CDR3 DNA reads as TGTGCCAGCAGCCCCGGGACAGGGGTTGAAAAACTGTTTTTT.

Details on this clone: Other DNA sequences in the same sample also yield this CDR3. V gene TRBV19 combines with J gene TRBJ2-1; the match to TRBD2 covers 10 bases. The CDR3 covers 14 residues. V dropped 8 bases and J dropped 4; count of bases not matched to a gene: 5. Per the germline V gene, CDR1 is LNHDA and CDR2 is SQIVND (reference sequence). The CDR3 DNA follows: TGTGCCAGTTCTAGCGGGAGAGGGTACAATGAGCAGTTCTTC. Translating gives CASSSGRGYNEQFF. Full variable domain (outside the CDR3, taken from reference TRBV19 and TRBJ2-1): DGGITQSPKYLFRKEGQNVTLSCEQNLNHDAMYWYRQDPGQGLRLIYYSQIVNDFQKGDIAEGYSVSREKKESFPLTVTSAQKNPTAFYLCASSSGRGYNEQFFGPGTRLTVL.

This clone was observed once. The chain combines TRBV7-2 with TRBJ2-7; no definite D call. V lost 1 base and J lost 4, with 8 bases in between. In germline, CDR1 is SGHTA, CDR2 FQGNSA. The length of the CDR3 is 13 residues. The DNA for the CDR3 is TGTGCCAGCAGCTTAGGGGATGAGTACGAGCAGTACTTC. Translating it yields CASSLGDEYEQYF.